One and the same sample provided the 27 T cell receptor beta chains below, sequenced in a study of neoadjuvant nivolumab and ipilimumab in lung cancer. Only in-frame clones appear in the TCRdb table, and some are missing; sequencing was by immunoSEQ multiplex PCR. The repertoire holds approximately 29,000 clones, with more than 80% as singletons. Here the sequenced sample was tumor tissue, taken after neoadjuvant nivolumab, alone or with ipilimumab, at or shortly before surgery. Receptors originate from an adult with non-small cell lung cancer.

The rearrangement links TRBV2 to TRBJ1-5, with D tentatively TRBD1 (5 bases). The V end lost 8 bases, the J end lost 0 bases, and 23 bases lay between the germline ends. CDR1 SNHLY and CDR2 FYNNEI come from the germline V gene. The CDR3 totals 18 residues. Here the CDR3 reads CASRSRLGHSYSNQPQHF. CDR3 coding DNA: TGTGCCAGCCGATCCCGACTTGGACACTCTTATAGCAATCAGCCCCAGCATTTT.

The count of this clone is one. The chain joins TRBV5-1 to TRBJ2-3; 14 nucleotides line up with TRBD2. In germline, CDR1 is SGHRS, CDR2 YFSETQ. This CDR3 has 14 amino acids. With 7 bases clipped from V and 9 bases from J, the junction kept 7 bases outside the gene matches. The CDR3 coding sequence is TGCGCCAGCGGGGGACTAGCGGGGGAAGGCACGCAGTATTTT. It encodes CASGGLAGEGTQYF.

V is TRBV7-3 and J is TRBJ2-1, with D possibly matching TRBD2 (6 bases). Germline CDR1 and CDR2: SGHTA and FQGTGA. The CDR3 has 15 amino acids. Trimming removed 5 bases at V and 2 bases at J, with 13 bases between. CDR3: CASSPRGIAYNEQFF. The CDR3 region has the DNA TGTGCCAGCAGCCCCCGGGGGATTGCCTACAATGAGCAGTTCTTC. Variable domain in full (rest from reference TRBV7-3 and TRBJ2-1): GAGVSQTPSNKVTEKGKYVELRCDPISGHTALYWYRQSLGQGPEFLIYFQGTGAADDSGLPNDRFFAVRPEGSVSTLKIQRTERGDSAVYLCASSPRGIAYNEQFFGPGTRLTVL.

This chain uses TRBV11-1 with TRBJ2-1, with D possibly TRBD1 on 5 matching bases. CDR1 SGHAT and CDR2 FQDESV come from the germline V gene (reference sequence). V was cut by 4 bases and J by 3 bases, with 19 bases left in between. The CDR3 totals 17 residues. The CDR3 sequence is CASSSISGSEDYNEQFF. The CDR3 DNA sequence: TGTGCCAGCAGCTCAATATCAGGGTCGGAAGACTACAATGAGCAGTTCTTC.

The chain links TRBV5-4 to TRBJ2-5, with 8 bases fitting TRBD1. After removal of 3 bases from V and 1 base from J, the junction contained 2 bases not matched to a gene. The CDR3 runs to 14 residues. From germline, CDR1 is SGHNT and CDR2 YYREEE (reference sequence). The chain's CDR3 is CASSWDRRQETQYF. The DNA of the CDR3 is TGTGCCAGCAGCTGGGACAGGCGCCAAGAGACCCAGTACTTC.

This clone showed up just once. The genes are TRBV10-3 and TRBJ1-1; D perhaps matches TRBD1 (5 bases). V was shortened by 0 bases and J by 11 bases, with 10 bases between the two germline ends. The CDR3 extends over 12 amino acids. Germline V gene sequence: CDR1 ENHRY, CDR2 SYGVKD. The DNA of the CDR3 is TGTGCCATCAGTGAGTCGGAGGAGGGGGCTTTCTTT. The encoded protein is CAISESEEGAFF.

The chain links TRBV19 to TRBJ1-2; 10 nucleotides align to TRBD1. CDR1 is LNHDA, CDR2 SQIVND, per germline (reference sequence). With 7 bases clipped from V and 7 bases from J, the junction kept 12 bases outside the gene matches. The CDR3 is made up of 15 amino acids. CDR3 nucleotide sequence: TGTGCCAGTACTTCGACAGGGGGCGCTTTTGGTGGCTACACCTTC. Its translation: CASTSTGGAFGGYTF.

The V call is TRBV5-6, the J call TRBJ2-7; 7 bases line up with TRBD2. The CDR3 totals 14 residues. In germline, CDR1 is SGHDT, CDR2 YYEEEE. Losses at the gene ends were 6 bases for V and 2 bases for J; bases not matched to a gene: 8. The CDR3 region is CASKFAGVAYEQYF. The CDR3 region has the DNA TGTGCCAGCAAGTTTGCGGGGGTGGCCTACGAGCAGTACTTC.

V gene TRBV29-1 combines with J gene TRBJ1-1; the D gene is possibly TRBD1 (5 bases). The CDR3 consists of 11 residues. V was cut by 7 bases and J by 0 bases, with 6 bases left in between. Germline V lookup: CDR1 SQVTM, CDR2 ANQGSEA. This CDR3 is CSGDVNTEAFF. The CDR3 DNA reads as TGCAGCGGGGACGTGAACACTGAAGCTTTCTTT. Supplemented by reference TRBV29-1 and TRBJ1-1, the full variable domain reads SAVISQKPSRDICQRGTSLTIQCQVDSQVTMMFWYRQQPGQSLTLIATANQGSEATYESGFVIDKFPISRPNLTFSTLTVSNMSPEDSSIYLCSGDVNTEAFFGQGTRLTVV.

The chain joins TRBV7-9 to TRBJ2-7; D is ambiguous. V was shortened by 1 base and J by 2 bases, with 9 bases between the two germline ends. The CDR3 consists of 14 residues. Germline V gene lookup returns CDR1 SEHNR and CDR2 FQNEAQ (reference sequence). The chain's CDR3 is CASSLVSNPYEQYF. Written as DNA, the CDR3 is TGTGCCAGCAGCTTAGTTAGTAATCCCTACGAGCAGTACTTC.

The V and J genes are TRBV6-5 and TRBJ2-7; 7 nucleotides match TRBD1. J was trimmed by 3 bases and V by 2 bases; bases with no gene match: 4. From germline, CDR1 is MNHEY and CDR2 SVGAGI. This CDR3 is 14 amino acids long. For the CDR3, the DNA is TGTGCCAGCAGTTACGAACAGGGGTTCTACGAGCAGTACTTC. Its protein product is CASSYEQGFYEQYF.

The CDR3 sequence: CASSIGQPEQYF. In DNA form, the CDR3 reads TGCGCCAGCAGCATAGGACAGCCCGAGCAGTACTTC. The rearrangement joins TRBV5-1 to TRBJ2-7; a weak D match, TRBD1 (6 bases). CDR3 size: 12 residues. CDR1 and CDR2 from the germline V gene are SGHRS and YFSETQ. V lost 4 bases and J 6 bases, leaving 11 bases between the germline ends.

This chain uses TRBV5-1 with TRBJ2-7, with 7 bases aligning to TRBD1. The germline V gene encodes CDR1 SGHRS and CDR2 YFSETQ. J was trimmed by 0 bases and V by 1 base; bases with no gene match: 10. This CDR3 region has 17 residues. In DNA form, the CDR3 reads TGCGCCAGCAGCTTGCACAGGACAGGATATAACTCCTACGAGCAGTACTTC. Encoded protein: CASSLHRTGYNSYEQYF.

V and J are TRBV28 and TRBJ1-5, with TRBD1 matching 9 bases. The length of the CDR3 is 17 residues. The germline CDR1 and CDR2 sequences are MDHEN and SYDVKM. Trimming at V came to 5 bases and at J to 1 base, leaving 9 bases not matched to a gene. CDR3 amino acids: CASSGRDRASSNQPQHF. In nucleotides, the CDR3 is TGTGCCAGCAGTGGGCGGGACAGGGCTTCGAGCAATCAGCCCCAGCATTTT.

J is TRBJ1-2 and V is TRBV29-1; D possibly corresponds to TRBD1 (5 bases). V lost 4 bases and J lost 9, with 15 bases in between. CDR1 is SQVTM, CDR2 ANQGSEA, per germline. There are 12 residues in the CDR3. In DNA, the CDR3 is TGCAGCGTTGGTCCAGGGCCGAGTAGCTACACCTTC. Its protein product is CSVGPGPSSYTF.

This clone was detected a few times. The rearrangement links TRBV11-3 to TRBJ2-7; 8 bases are a match to TRBD1. The V gene end was trimmed by 4 bases and the J gene end by 5 bases; junction bases not matched to a gene: 4. CDR1 is SGHNT and CDR2 is YENEEA in the germline V gene. CDR3 length: 13 residues. The CDR3 loop reads CASSSDREDEQYF. In DNA, the CDR3 is TGTGCCAGCAGCTCGGACAGGGAGGACGAGCAGTACTTC.

The chain recombines TRBV4-1 with TRBJ1-2, with a weak D call TRBD1 (5 bases). Trimming cost V 0 bases and J 8 bases, with 13 bases left between them. This CDR3 spans 14 amino acids. Per the germline V gene, CDR1 is MGHRA and CDR2 is YSYEKL. CDR3 amino acids: CASSQEVRQGGYTF. The CDR3 DNA reads TGCGCCAGCAGCCAAGAGGTGAGGCAGGGAGGCTACACCTTC.

Only one count was recorded for this clone. CDR3 coding DNA: TGTGCCATCAGTGGGACAGGGGGGGACAATTCACCCCTCCACTTT. This gives the protein CAISGTGGDNSPLHF. The rearrangement joins TRBV10-3 to TRBJ1-6; TRBD1 agrees at 10 bases. In germline, CDR1 is ENHRY, CDR2 SYGVKD. CDR3 length: 15 amino acids. The V and J ends lost 4 bases and 7 bases, in that order; junction bases with no gene match: 4.

The J gene is TRBJ2-3, the V gene TRBV9, with D tentatively TRBD2 (5 bases). V shed 4 bases and J shed 5 bases, with 14 bases lying between them. The CDR3 totals 14 residues. CDR1 and CDR2 (germline): SGDLS, YYNGEE. The CDR3 is CASSILTAGDTQYF. CDR3 sequence (DNA): TGTGCCAGCAGCATTTTGACGGCGGGAGATACGCAGTATTTT.

The chain is built from TRBV7-2 and TRBJ1-5; the D is unclear. Germline V gene data show CDR1 as SGHTA and CDR2 as FQGNSA. CDR3 length equals 13 residues. Trimming removed 1 base from V and 3 bases from J, with 4 bases in between. The CDR3 is CASSLGPNQPQHF. For the CDR3, the DNA is TGTGCCAGCAGCTTAGGCCCCAATCAGCCCCAGCATTTT.

The rearrangement uses TRBV7-9 and TRBJ2-1; TRBD2 agrees at 9 bases. Germline V gene lookup returns CDR1 SEHNR and CDR2 FQNEAQ (reference sequence). The CDR3 is made up of 15 amino acids. The J segment lost 4 bases and the V segment lost 3 bases, leaving 4 bases of the junction unmatched. The CDR3 here is CASSFLAGEYNEQFF. CDR3 bases: TGTGCCAGCAGCTTCTTAGCGGGAGAGTACAATGAGCAGTTCTTC.

The J gene is TRBJ1-2, the V gene TRBV7-6, with D tentatively TRBD1 (5 bases). Per the germline V gene, CDR1 is SGHVS and CDR2 is FNYEAQ. This CDR3 has 12 amino acids. V lost 4 bases, J lost 5 bases, and 8 bases lay in between. The CDR3 DNA reads TGTGCCAGCAGCTCGACAGCTTATGGCTACACCTTC. Residues: CASSSTAYGYTF.

The chain joins TRBV18 to TRBJ2-7; D gene unclear. The V end was cut by 3 bases, the J end by 4 bases, with 13 bases between. This CDR3 comprises 14 residues. Germline values: CDR1 KGHSH, CDR2 LQKENI. CDR3 residues: CASSPLSHPYEQYF. CDR3 sequence (DNA): TGTGCCAGCTCACCTCTCAGCCACCCATACGAGCAGTACTTC.

In its sample, this clone was seen once. The genes are TRBV5-1 and TRBJ1-1; D gene ambiguous. The V gene's germline CDR1 is SGHRS and CDR2 YFSETQ. V was pared by 0 bases and J by 0 bases, with 12 bases between. The CDR3 has 16 amino acids. CDR3 loop: CASSLEVAPLNTEAFF. As DNA, the CDR3 is TGCGCCAGCAGCTTGGAGGTTGCGCCCTTGAACACTGAAGCTTTCTTT.

The chain joins TRBV6-1 to TRBJ2-4; TRBD1 might be the D (8 bases). Germline lookup yields CDR1 MNHNS and CDR2 SASEGT. CDR3 size: 14 residues. The V end lost 5 bases, the J end lost 8 bases, and 16 bases lay between the germline ends. CDR3 DNA: TGTGCCAGCAGTAGTAACAGGGGGGGGGACATTCAGTACTTC. This translates into CASSSNRGGDIQYF.

The chain couples TRBV29-1 to TRBJ2-7, with 14 nucleotides matching TRBD2. The junction had 8 bases not matched to a gene; V was cut back by 6 bases and J by 7 bases. CDR3 length equals 14 residues. Germline V gives CDR1 SQVTM, CDR2 ANQGSEA. The CDR3 region has the DNA TGCAGCGTCGTTCCCGGGACTAGCGGGGGTGAGCAGTACTTC. It encodes CSVVPGTSGGEQYF.

This clone was seen a handful of times. The chain employs TRBV7-2 and TRBJ1-1; 7 positions agree with TRBD1. V shed 5 bases and J 5 bases; nucleotides not matched to a gene: 8. This CDR3 has 14 residues. Germline assignment: CDR1 SGHTA and CDR2 FQGNSA. In nucleotides, the CDR3 is TGTGCCAGCAGCAACAGGGGTCGTGGGACTGAAGCTTTCTTT. Its protein product is CASSNRGRGTEAFF.